A selection of T cell receptor beta chains follows, all from one sample in a study of blood T cell repertoires in COVID-19. Profiled with immunoSEQ multiplex PCR; TCRdb holds only in-frame clones, not every one. The sample records hundreds of thousands of clones, approximately 88% being singletons. The material sequenced was peripheral blood. Receptor source: a woman aged 25 to 39 with COVID-19, enrolled during active disease. The CDR3 runs from the conserved cysteine through the conserved F or W. A D gene is named only where the DNA matches it firmly. Expanded clones are given a class, and other clones once, few, many or no size at all.

TRBD2	TRBV29-1	TRBJ2-1	NA	CSVALRLAYNEQFF	TGCAGCGTTGCCTTGAGACTAGCGTACAATGAGCAGTTCTTC
TRBD1	TRBV6-2/TRBV6-3	TRBJ1-2	NA	CASSYSRNLDREAYGYTF	TGTGCCAGCAGTTACTCTCGGAATCTCGACAGGGAGGCCTATGGCTACACCTTC
NA	TRBV4-3	TRBJ2-7	NA	CASSQGPQGGHEQYF	TGCGCCAGCAGCCAAGGACCTCAAGGAGGCCACGAGCAGTACTTC
TRBD1	TRBV4-2	TRBJ1-1	NA	CASSPSGTGNTEAFF	TGTGCCAGCAGCCCGTCCGGGACAGGGAACACTGAAGCTTTCTTT
NA	TRBV18	TRBJ1-3	NA	CASSPQDRTGNTIYF	TGTGCCAGCTCACCACAGGACAGAACTGGAAACACCATATATTTT
TRBD1	TRBV27	TRBJ2-7	NA	CASSFRDRGGVQYF	TGTGCCAGCAGTTTTAGGGACAGGGGTGGGGTGCAGTACTTC
NA	TRBV13	TRBJ1-6	NA	CASSFSQNSNSPLHF	TGTGCCAGCAGCTTTTCCCAGAACAGTAATTCACCCCTCCACTTT
TRBD1	TRBV29-1	TRBJ1-5	NA	CSVSWVGQGASDQPQHF	TGCAGCGTGTCGTGGGTGGGACAGGGGGCTAGTGATCAGCCCCAGCATTTT
TRBD1	TRBV24-1	TRBJ1-1	NA	CATSDSRQGNTEAFF	TGTGCCACCAGTGACAGTCGACAGGGAAACACTGAAGCTTTCTTT
NA	TRBV28	TRBJ1-3	NA	CASIRGSSGNTIYF	TGTGCCAGCATTCGGGGTTCCTCTGGAAACACCATATATTTT
NA	TRBV5-1	TRBJ1-1	few	CASSLGENTEAFF	TGCGCCAGCAGCTTGGGCGAGAACACTGAAGCTTTCTTT
NA	TRBV6-5	TRBJ2-1	NA	CASISDEQFF	TGTGCCAGCATTTCGGATGAGCAGTTCTTC
TRBD1	TRBV7-9	TRBJ1-6	once	CASSPGGTGYNSPLHF	TGTGCCAGCAGCCCAGGGGGGACAGGGTATAATTCACCCCTCCACTTT
NA	TRBV4-3	TRBJ2-7	NA	CASSQDRHPGYEQYF	TGCGCCAGCAGCCAAGACCGTCACCCGGGCTACGAGCAGTACTTC
TRBD2	TRBV10-1	TRBJ2-3	NA	CASSLLAGGPDTQYF	TGCGCCAGCAGCCTACTAGCGGGGGGGCCAGATACGCAGTATTTT
NA	TRBV18	TRBJ1-2	NA	CASSPSGRGVSHGYTF	TGTGCCAGCTCGCCATCGGGCAGGGGCGTGTCTCATGGCTACACCTTC
TRBD1	TRBV4-3	TRBJ1-2	once	CASSRGQGYGYTF	TGCGCCAGCAGCCGCGGACAGGGCTATGGCTACACCTTC
TRBD2	TRBV19	TRBJ2-3	NA	CASSTPRLAGEITDTQYF	TGTGCCAGTAGTACCCCCCGACTAGCGGGAGAAATAACAGATACGCAGTATTTT
TRBD2	TRBV18	TRBJ2-1	NA	CASSPGLAGATYNEQFF	TGTGCCAGCTCACCGGGACTAGCGGGGGCCACCTACAATGAGCAGTTCTTC
NA	TRBV6-2/TRBV6-3	TRBJ1-5	NA	CASSRAGVGQPQHF	TGTGCCAGCAGTAGGGCGGGGGTAGGTCAGCCCCAGCATTTT
NA	TRBV11-2	TRBJ2-1	NA	CASSSRRGPSYNEQFF	TGTGCCAGCAGCTCGAGGAGGGGGCCCTCCTACAATGAGCAGTTCTTC
TRBD2	TRBV7-9	TRBJ2-1	NA	CASSSGGTGNEQFF	TGTGCCAGCAGCTCGGGGGGGACGGGCAATGAGCAGTTCTTC
NA	TRBV29-1	TRBJ1-4	NA	CSAQGIEKLFF	TGCAGCGCGCAGGGGATTGAAAAACTGTTTTTT
NA	TRBV6-4	TRBJ1-1	once	CASSGAGDTEAFF	TGTGCCAGCAGTGGAGCAGGGGACACTGAAGCTTTCTTT
NA	TRBV5-5	TRBJ2-3	NA	CASSLGGGSTDTQYF	TGTGCCAGCAGCTTGGGCGGAGGATCCACAGATACGCAGTATTTT
NA	TRBV4-3	TRBJ2-1	NA	CASSQDLGLSYNEQFF	TGCGCCAGCAGCCAAGATTTGGGACTCTCCTACAATGAGCAGTTCTTC
TRBD1	TRBV9	TRBJ1-4	NA	CASSGPGTENEKLFF	TGTGCCAGCAGCGGCCCCGGGACAGAGAATGAAAAACTGTTTTTT
TRBD1	TRBV15	TRBJ1-1	NA	CATSRGGQGLMNTEAFF	TGTGCCACCAGCAGAGGCGGACAGGGCCTTATGAACACTGAAGCTTTCTTT
NA	TRBV5-8	TRBJ1-3	once	CASSPGTIYF	TGTGCCAGCAGCCCCGGCACCATATATTTT
NA	TRBV5-4	TRBJ2-1	NA	CASRSLGSKYNEQFF	TGTGCCAGCAGGTCTCTCGGGAGTAAATACAATGAGCAGTTCTTC
NA	TRBV19	TRBJ1-2	once	CASTKELMGGNYGYTF	TGTGCCAGTACTAAAGAGTTAATGGGAGGAAACTATGGCTACACCTTC
TRBD1	TRBV5-4	TRBJ2-7	NA	CASSLGPLGQGRSEQYF	TGTGCCAGCAGCTTGGGACCCTTAGGACAGGGGAGGAGCGAGCAGTACTTC
NA	TRBV27	TRBJ2-2	NA	CASSLQDGDGELFF	TGTGCCAGCAGTTTACAGGACGGGGACGGGGAGCTGTTTTTT
TRBD2	TRBV9	TRBJ2-3	NA	CASSVDVGGTDTQYF	TGTGCCAGCAGCGTAGATGTGGGGGGGACAGATACGCAGTATTTT
TRBD1	TRBV11-3	TRBJ1-2	NA	CASSPQGVLSRDGYTF	TGTGCCAGCAGCCCACAGGGGGTTCTTTCACGTGATGGCTACACCTTC
NA	TRBV19	TRBJ2-2	NA	CASSKAGASGELFF	TGTGCCAGTAGTAAGGCAGGGGCGTCCGGGGAGCTGTTTTTT
TRBD1	TRBV7-9	TRBJ1-2	once	CASSPPDRGPYGYTF	TGTGCCAGCAGCCCGCCTGACAGGGGCCCATATGGCTACACCTTC
NA	TRBV10-1	TRBJ2-2	NA	CASSDWGPGTGELFF	TGCGCCAGCAGTGATTGGGGCCCTGGGACCGGGGAGCTGTTTTTT
TRBD2	TRBV5-1	TRBJ2-7	NA	CASSPGLANYEQYF	TGCGCCAGCAGCCCGGGACTAGCGAACTACGAGCAGTACTTC
NA	TRBV3-1/TRBV3-2	TRBJ2-3	NA	CASSQGPSPPRVTDTQYF	TGTGCCAGCAGCCAGGGCCCTAGCCCACCAAGGGTAACAGATACGCAGTATTTT
NA	TRBV10-1	TRBJ2-3	NA	CASSAVADTDTQYF	TGCGCCAGCAGTGCTGTGGCGGACACAGATACGCAGTATTTT
TRBD1	TRBV4-3	TRBJ1-6	NA	CASSQERDRGGSPLHF	TGCGCCAGCAGCCAAGAAAGGGACAGGGGCGGTTCACCCCTCCACTTT
TRBD2	TRBV3-1/TRBV3-2	TRBJ2-7	NA	CASSQLSGGARYEQYF	TGTGCCAGCAGCCAACTTTCGGGGGGGGCCCGGTACGAGCAGTACTTC
TRBD1	TRBV27	TRBJ1-2	once	CASSLGTGNGYTF	TGTGCCAGCAGTTTGGGGACAGGGAATGGCTACACCTTC
TRBD2	TRBV19	TRBJ2-3	NA	CASSWTSGGAGTDTQYF	TGTGCCAGTAGTTGGACTAGCGGGGGGGCCGGCACAGATACGCAGTATTTT
NA	TRBV7-8	TRBJ2-1	once	CASSFGRGVLVNEQFF	TGTGCCAGCAGCTTTGGTCGCGGGGTCTTAGTTAATGAGCAGTTCTTC
NA	TRBV28	TRBJ1-3	NA	CASSLGQTLNTIYF	TGTGCCAGCAGTTTAGGTCAAACTCTGAACACCATATATTTT